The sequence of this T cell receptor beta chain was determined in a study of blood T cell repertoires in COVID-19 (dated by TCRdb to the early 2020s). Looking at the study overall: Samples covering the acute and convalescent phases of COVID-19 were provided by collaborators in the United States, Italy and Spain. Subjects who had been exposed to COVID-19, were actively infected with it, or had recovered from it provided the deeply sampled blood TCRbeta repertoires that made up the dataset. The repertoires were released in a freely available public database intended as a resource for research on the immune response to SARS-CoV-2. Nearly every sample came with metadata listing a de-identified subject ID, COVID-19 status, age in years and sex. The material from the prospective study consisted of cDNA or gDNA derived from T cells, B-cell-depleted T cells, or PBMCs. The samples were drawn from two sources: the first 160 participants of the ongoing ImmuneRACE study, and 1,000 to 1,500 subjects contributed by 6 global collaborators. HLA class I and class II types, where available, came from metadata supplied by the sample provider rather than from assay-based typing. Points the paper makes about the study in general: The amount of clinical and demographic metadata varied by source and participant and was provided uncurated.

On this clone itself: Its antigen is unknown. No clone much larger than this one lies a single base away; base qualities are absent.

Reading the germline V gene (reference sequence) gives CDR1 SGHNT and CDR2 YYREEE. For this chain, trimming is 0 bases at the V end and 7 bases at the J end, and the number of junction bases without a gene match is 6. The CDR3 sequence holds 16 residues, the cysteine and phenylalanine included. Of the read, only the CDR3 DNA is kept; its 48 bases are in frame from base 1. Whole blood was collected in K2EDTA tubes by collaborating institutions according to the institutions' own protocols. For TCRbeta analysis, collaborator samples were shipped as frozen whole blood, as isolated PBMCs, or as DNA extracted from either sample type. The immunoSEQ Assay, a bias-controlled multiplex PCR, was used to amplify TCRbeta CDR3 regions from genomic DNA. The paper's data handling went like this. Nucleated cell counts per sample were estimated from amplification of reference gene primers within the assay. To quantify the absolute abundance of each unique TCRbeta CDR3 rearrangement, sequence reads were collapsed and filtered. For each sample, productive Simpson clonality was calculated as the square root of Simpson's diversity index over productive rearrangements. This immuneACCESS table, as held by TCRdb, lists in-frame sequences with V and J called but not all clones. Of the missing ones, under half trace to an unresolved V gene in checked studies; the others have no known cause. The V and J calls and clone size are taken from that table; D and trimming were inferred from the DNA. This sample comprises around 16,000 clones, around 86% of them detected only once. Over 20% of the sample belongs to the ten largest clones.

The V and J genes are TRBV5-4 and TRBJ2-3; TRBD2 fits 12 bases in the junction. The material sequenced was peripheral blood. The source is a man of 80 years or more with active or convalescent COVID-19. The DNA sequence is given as TGTGCCAGCAGCTTGGGAACCGGGACTAGCGGGCATACGCAGTATTTT. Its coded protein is CASSLGTGTSGHTQYF.